This TCR beta chain was sequenced in a study of breast tumors, draining lymph nodes, adjacent tissues (dated by TCRdb to the mid-2010s). Regarding the study in general: Breast cancer patients provided tumor, adjacent nontumor tissue and axillary lymph nodes, and the study compared the TCR beta repertoires across these three sources. In human breast cancer, the study set out to assess how tumor, surrounding tissue and draining lymph node repertoires relate to one another and whether T cells might be exchanged between them.

The junction carries 16 bases between V and J, which are trimmed by 3 bases and 8 bases respectively. As encoded in the germline V gene (reference sequence), CDR1 is DFQATT while CDR2 is SNEGSKA. The CDR3, from cysteine to phenylalanine, totals 13 residues. Only the CDR3 DNA stays, 39 bases, in frame from base 1. This clonotype was seen ten or more times. This receptor's antigen is unknown. No much larger clone exists at a distance of one base, and base qualities are not known. TCRdb shows the sequencer as Illumina HiSeq 2000. TCR beta chain libraries were generated by multiplex PCR amplification. High-throughput sequencing was used to analyze the amplified TCR beta chain products. TCRdb handled the public reads itself, with Q25 trimming in fastp and clone calling in MiXCR, and kept productive beta chains. All rows with the same CDR3 protein become a single entry with the most common DNA and genes. Here the sample has about 47,000 distinct CDR3 sequences; roughly 23% occur a single time. The ten largest clones represent about 7.8% of the sample.

What the work shows at the level of the full study, not this receptor alone: The study presented the conclusion that tumor T cells originate in lymph nodes as consistent with a hypothesis, not as something directly demonstrated. Tumor T-cell repertoires showed less diversity than lymph node repertoires and more diversity than nontumor tissue repertoires, and tumor T-cell repertoires showed preferential V and J gene usage. The data were considered consistent with the idea that most tumor T cells come from the lymph node and then expand in tumor tissue. In luminal-like breast cancer, tumor and nontumor tissue repertoires resembled each other significantly more than in basal-like breast cancer.

This receptor chain uses TRBV20-1 and TRBJ1-2; the D gene assignment is ambiguous. Sequenced input: breast tumor tissue. The receptor's source is a female donor with breast cancer. Some clones in this sample may be carry-over from other donors' samples. The DNA sequence follows: TGCAGTGCTAGGTACGGCCGGGAGTACGGCTACACCTTC. It encodes CSARYGREYGYTF.